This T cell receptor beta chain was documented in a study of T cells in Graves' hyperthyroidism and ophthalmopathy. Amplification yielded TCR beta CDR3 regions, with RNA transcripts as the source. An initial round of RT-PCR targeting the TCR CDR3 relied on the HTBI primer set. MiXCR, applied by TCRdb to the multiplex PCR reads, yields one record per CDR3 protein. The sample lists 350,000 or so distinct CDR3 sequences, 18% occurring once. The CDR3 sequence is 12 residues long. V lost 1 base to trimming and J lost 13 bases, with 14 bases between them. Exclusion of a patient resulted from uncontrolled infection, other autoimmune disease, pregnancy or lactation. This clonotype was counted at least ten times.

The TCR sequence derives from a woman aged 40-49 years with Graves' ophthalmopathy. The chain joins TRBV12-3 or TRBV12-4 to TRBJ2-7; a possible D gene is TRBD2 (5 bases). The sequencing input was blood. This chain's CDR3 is CASSLELRDHYF. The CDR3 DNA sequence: TGTGCCAGCAGTTTAGAGCTCCGGGATCACTACTTC.